The 10 T cell receptor beta chains below come from one sample, sequenced in a study of blood T cell repertoires in COVID-19. Using immunoSEQ multiplex PCR, the repertoire was profiled, and TCRdb retains in-frame clones only, with some absent. There are 150,000 or so clones in the sample; 70% to 90% occur only once, and 0.63% lies in the top ten. Sequencing input: peripheral blood. Receptors were obtained from a man in his 60s with COVID-19, enrolled during active disease.

V is TRBV19 and J is TRBJ2-3, with TRBD1 matching over 7 bases. The CDR3 extends over 15 amino acids. Unmatched junction bases numbered 7, after V lost 3 bases and J lost 4 bases. Germline V CDR1 and CDR2: LNHDA, SQIVND (reference sequence). The CDR3 is CASSIPAGGPDTQYF. Here the CDR3 DNA reads TGTGCCAGTAGTATCCCGGCAGGGGGTCCAGATACGCAGTATTTT.

The chain recombines TRBV5-4 with TRBJ2-7; D might be TRBD1 (6 bases). Germline V gene lookup returns CDR1 SGHNT and CDR2 YYREEE (reference sequence). V lost 2 bases and J lost 0, with 6 bases in between. The CDR3 totals 13 residues. CDR3 coding DNA: TGTGCCAGCAGCTTACAGGGCTCCTACGAGCAGTACTTC. This sequence encodes CASSLQGSYEQYF. The complete variable domain, with remaining parts taken from reference TRBV5-4 and TRBJ2-7, reads ETGVTQSPTHLIKTRGQQVTLRCSSQSGHNTVSWYQQALGQGPQFIFQYYREEENGRGNFPPRFSGLQFPNYSSELNVNALELDDSALYLCASSLQGSYEQYFGPGTRLTVT.

A single count supports this clone. The V call is TRBV21-1, the J call TRBJ1-5; TRBD1 is the table's D call and was not checked against the DNA. TRBV21-1 is noted as a pseudogene. The CDR3 has 14 residues. The CDR3 loop reads CASSRGQKDQPQHF. The CDR3, as DNA: TGTGCCAGCAGCAGGGGACAAAAAGATCAGCCCCAGCATTTT.

The V gene is TRBV28, the J gene TRBJ2-5; 8 nucleotides align to TRBD2. Trimming cost V 4 bases and J 4 bases; bases outside gene matches: 8. Germline CDR1 is MDHEN and CDR2 is SYDVKM. CDR3 size: 15 residues. For the CDR3, the DNA is TGTGCCAGCAGTTCTCGGACGGGGGGGAGAGAGACCCAGTACTTC. Amino acid sequence: CASSSRTGGRETQYF.

J is TRBJ2-1 and V is TRBV9, with 8 bases identical to TRBD2. CDR1 and CDR2 from the germline V gene are SGDLS and YYNGEE. The CDR3 is made up of 15 amino acids. The V gene end was trimmed by 0 bases and the J gene end by 3 bases; junction bases not matched to a gene: 2. The CDR3 DNA reads TGTGCCAGCAGCGTAGATAGCGGGGACTACAATGAGCAGTTCTTC. Translation gives CASSVDSGDYNEQFF.

The V gene is TRBV28, the J gene TRBJ1-1, with a possible D match to TRBD1 (6 bases). V was clipped by 10 bases and J by 6 bases, with 15 bases between them. Per germline, CDR1 MDHEN and CDR2 SYDVKM. The CDR3 consists of 12 residues. In nucleotides, the CDR3 is TGTGCCATCCATTCAGGGGTTGCTGAAGCTTTCTTT. It yields the protein CAIHSGVAEAFF.

The chain joins TRBV6-2 or TRBV6-3 to TRBJ2-3; tentatively, D is TRBD1 (5 bases). Germline V CDR1 and CDR2: MNHEY, SVGEGT. This CDR3 contains 15 residues. V gave up 1 base and J gave up 2 bases, with 10 bases separating them. In nucleotides, the CDR3 is TGTGCCAGCAGTTACTGGGGCAGAAACACAGATACGCAGTATTTT. It yields the protein CASSYWGRNTDTQYF.

The chain combines TRBV24-1 with TRBJ1-5; a possible D gene is TRBD1 (6 bases). CDR1 and CDR2 from the germline V gene are KGHDR and SFDVKD. The V end lost 5 bases, the J end lost 2 bases, and 12 bases lay between the germline ends. The CDR3 has 15 residues. The CDR3 protein is CATSGSRGGNQPQHF. CDR3 in DNA: TGTGCCACCAGTGGTAGCAGGGGCGGCAATCAGCCCCAGCATTTT.

The V and J genes are TRBV15 and TRBJ2-3; possibly TRBD2 for D (5 bases). The CDR3 loop spans 15 amino acids. V was pared by 4 bases and J by 11 bases, with 22 bases between. Germline V lookup: CDR1 LNHNV, CDR2 YYDKDF (reference sequence). In DNA form, the CDR3 reads TGTGCCACCAGCAAAGACCCGGAAAGTGACGGGGAGCAGTATTTT. Residues: CATSKDPESDGEQYF.

The J gene is TRBJ2-6, the V gene TRBV5-4; D is ambiguous. This CDR3 contains 17 residues. The V gene's germline CDR1 is SGHNT and CDR2 YYREEE (reference sequence). Deletions cut 3 bases from V and 0 bases from J, with 13 bases between. This CDR3 is CASSSQSPGSGANVLTF. DNA of the CDR3: TGTGCCAGCAGCTCCCAGAGTCCGGGCTCTGGGGCCAACGTCCTGACTTTC.